This T cell receptor (beta chain) was retrieved from a study of cytomegalovirus exposure and HLA in healthy donors. Whole-study findings and limits: Most observed TCR sequences were rare, whereas some public TCRs were detected in many donors. Trimming of TCR beta V- and J-genes showed a link, identified in a later analysis, to a missense DCLRE1C variant.

Regarding this clone: The antigen is unknown.

Amplification used 60 Vbeta primers and 13 Jbeta primers. Profiled with immunoSEQ multiplex PCR; TCRdb holds only in-frame clones, not every one. The sample lists roughly 120,000 clones; 77% were seen once. Specimen: PBMCs. The source is a human donor in good health.

The CDR3 region is CASSPTLTGTEAFF. The CDR3 DNA follows: TGCGCCAGCAGCCCTACTCTGACGGGAACGGAAGCTTTCTTT. J is TRBJ1-1 and V is TRBV5-1; D remains ambiguous. CDR3 size: 14 residues. Germline assignment: CDR1 SGHRS and CDR2 YFSETQ. V was trimmed by 4 bases and J by 8 bases, leaving 18 bases between them.